A selection of T cell receptor beta chains follows, all from one sample in a study of T cell responses to AZD1222 COVID-19 vaccine. Assay used: immunoSEQ multiplex PCR; TCRdb lists only in-frame clones, some missing. This table holds 90,000 to 120,000 clones, more than 90% found once. The sample was peripheral blood, taken on day 0 of AZD1222 vaccination. Receptors originate from an adult in good health. CDR3s include the opening cysteine and the closing phenylalanine or tryptophan. Fields, in order: D gene, J gene, clone size, V gene, CDR3 protein, CDR3 DNA. The D gene is left open where the match is weak. Clone size is shown for a subset of rows, as once, few, many or a class of expanded clone.

NA	TRBJ2-2	NA	TRBV6-1	CASSEIGADTGELFF	TGTGCCAGCAGTGAAATCGGGGCGGACACCGGGGAGCTGTTTTTT
NA	TRBJ1-2	NA	TRBV9	CASSVGAGTNYGYTF	TGTGCCAGCAGCGTAGGAGCAGGGACAAACTATGGCTACACCTTC
NA	TRBJ2-2	NA	TRBV27	CASSLRRETGELFF	TGTGCCAGCAGTTTACGCAGGGAGACCGGGGAGCTGTTTTTT
TRBD1	TRBJ1-1	NA	TRBV27	CASSGLWDRGQSEAFF	TGTGCCAGCAGTGGCCTCTGGGACAGGGGGCAAAGTGAAGCTTTCTTT
TRBD1	TRBJ2-7	NA	TRBV7-3	CASSRTQGYEQYF	TGTGCCAGCAGCAGGACACAGGGGTACGAGCAGTACTTC
NA	TRBJ1-6	NA	TRBV11-3	CASSYSATSSYNSPLHF	TGTGCCAGCAGCTACTCCGCAACAAGCTCCTATAATTCACCCCTCCACTTT
TRBD2	TRBJ2-5	NA	TRBV4-3	CASSQDGLAGGRVTQYF	TGCGCCAGCAGCCAAGATGGACTAGCGGGAGGGAGGGTGACCCAGTACTTC
NA	TRBJ2-2	NA	TRBV6-5	CASSPPLGAGELFF	TGTGCCAGCAGTCCTCCGTTGGGGGCCGGGGAGCTGTTTTTT
NA	TRBJ2-3	NA	TRBV18	CASSPWSGKSTDTQYF	TGTGCCAGCTCACCGTGGAGCGGAAAAAGCACAGATACGCAGTATTTT
TRBD2	TRBJ2-2	NA	TRBV5-4	CASSLAGANTGELFF	TGTGCCAGCAGCTTAGCGGGGGCGAACACCGGGGAGCTGTTTTTT
NA	TRBJ2-1	few	TRBV7-8	CASSPPGLSYNEQFF	TGTGCCAGCAGCCCGCCGGGGCTCAGCTACAATGAGCAGTTCTTC
NA	TRBJ2-7	NA	TRBV19	CASSTRNGWSYEQYF	TGTGCCAGTAGTACGAGGAACGGATGGTCCTACGAGCAGTACTTC
TRBD2	TRBJ2-7	NA	TRBV19	CASSPLAGGTYEQYF	TGTGCCAGTAGTCCACTAGCGGGAGGGACCTACGAGCAGTACTTC
NA	TRBJ1-4	NA	TRBV6-5	CASRVREYNEKLFF	TGTGCCAGCAGGGTGCGGGAATATAATGAAAAACTGTTTTTT
TRBD1	TRBJ1-6	NA	TRBV7-2	CASSSIKGTGAAPLHF	TGTGCCAGCAGCTCCATAAAAGGGACAGGGGCAGCACCCCTCCACTTT
NA	TRBJ2-5	NA	TRBV6-5	CASSYGRRPETQYF	TGTGCCAGCAGTTACGGCCGCAGGCCCGAGACCCAGTACTTC
TRBD1	TRBJ1-1	NA	TRBV30	CAWSAGGNTEAFF	TGTGCCTGGAGTGCAGGGGGGAACACTGAAGCTTTCTTT
TRBD2	TRBJ2-2	NA	TRBV5-1	CASSWTSANTGELFF	TGCGCCAGCAGCTGGACTAGCGCGAACACCGGGGAGCTGTTTTTT
NA	TRBJ1-2	NA	TRBV3-1/TRBV3-2	CASSHSEGSYTF	TGTGCCAGCAGCCACAGTGAAGGGTCCTACACCTTC
TRBD2	TRBJ2-2	NA	TRBV6-1	CASSDRGDTGELFF	TGTGCCAGCAGTGACCGGGGGGACACCGGGGAGCTGTTTTTT
TRBD1	TRBJ1-2	NA	TRBV24-1	CATSDWTGNGYTF	TGTGCCACCAGTGATTGGACAGGGAATGGCTACACCTTC
NA	TRBJ2-7	NA	TRBV6-5	CASSYSFQGPYEQYF	TGTGCCAGCAGTTACTCTTTCCAGGGCCCCTACGAGCAGTACTTC
NA	TRBJ1-3	NA	TRBV27	CASPKDDGNTIYF	TGTGCCAGCCCTAAGGACGATGGAAACACCATATATTTT
NA	TRBJ2-1	NA	TRBV25-1	CASSIPPWSEQFF	TGTGCCAGCAGTATCCCCCCCTGGAGTGAGCAGTTCTTC
TRBD1	TRBJ2-5	NA	TRBV5-1	CASSFGQGRETQYF	TGCGCCAGCAGCTTTGGACAGGGGAGGGAGACCCAGTACTTC
TRBD2	TRBJ2-7	NA	TRBV6-5	CAGGTSGGNEQYF	TGTGCCGGCGGTACTAGCGGGGGGAACGAGCAGTACTTC
NA	TRBJ1-3	NA	TRBV3-1/TRBV3-2	CASSQDRPSSGNTIYF	TGTGCCAGCAGCCAAGATCGCCCGAGCTCTGGAAACACCATATATTTT
NA	TRBJ1-3	NA	TRBV12-3/TRBV12-4	CASNYISGNTIYF	TGTGCCAGCAATTACATTTCTGGAAACACCATATATTTT
TRBD2	TRBJ2-3	NA	TRBV18	CASSPPGTSGRATTDTQYF	TGTGCCAGCTCACCACCCGGGACTAGCGGGAGGGCCACAACAGATACGCAGTATTTT
NA	TRBJ1-5	NA	TRBV4-1	CASSQGVLGVQPQHF	TGCGCCAGCAGCCAGGGGGTTTTGGGGGTTCAGCCCCAGCATTTT
NA	TRBJ2-5	once	TRBV5-6	CASSLLGPDKETQYF	TGTGCCAGCAGCTTACTAGGTCCGGACAAAGAGACCCAGTACTTC
NA	TRBJ1-1	NA	TRBV9	CASSVQVNTEAFF	TGTGCCAGCAGCGTCCAGGTGAACACTGAAGCTTTCTTT
NA	TRBJ2-6	NA	TRBV27	CASRPMGSGRLGSGANVLTF	TGTGCCAGCAGACCTATGGGGTCGGGCAGGTTGGGCTCTGGGGCCAACGTCCTGACTTTC
NA	TRBJ1-2	NA	TRBV10-3	CAISIRQGAGYTF	TGTGCCATCAGCATTAGGCAAGGGGCTGGCTACACCTTC
NA	TRBJ1-2	once	TRBV19	CASNDPTQINYGYTF	TGTGCCAGTAACGACCCTACACAAATCAACTATGGCTACACCTTC
NA	TRBJ1-3	NA	TRBV28	CASMDGNTIYF	TGTGCCAGCATGGATGGAAACACCATATATTTT
TRBD1	TRBJ2-3	NA	TRBV5-4	CASSFRTGPDTQYF	TGTGCCAGCAGCTTCCGGACAGGGCCAGATACGCAGTATTTT
NA	TRBJ2-7	NA	TRBV27	CASSMTGFHYEQYF	TGTGCCAGCAGTATGACAGGATTCCACTACGAGCAGTACTTC
TRBD1	TRBJ1-1	NA	TRBV7-2	CASTPRTGGIKNTEAFF	TGTGCCAGCACCCCCAGGACAGGGGGAATTAAGAACACTGAAGCTTTCTTT
TRBD1	TRBJ1-6	NA	TRBV10-3	CAISPGTDVRGSPLHF	TGTGCCATCAGCCCCGGGACAGATGTTCGAGGTTCACCCCTCCACTTT
TRBD2	TRBJ2-7	once	TRBV29-1	CSAERGGQNEQYF	TGCAGCGCAGAGCGGGGAGGTCAAAACGAGCAGTACTTC
NA	TRBJ2-5	NA	TRBV6-2/TRBV6-3	CASSYSRFQETQYF	TGTGCCAGCAGTTACTCGCGTTTCCAAGAGACCCAGTACTTC
NA	TRBJ2-1	NA	TRBV7-3	CASSLTGAREQFF	TGTGCCAGCAGCTTAACGGGGGCACGGGAGCAGTTCTTC
NA	TRBJ2-1	once	TRBV3-1/TRBV3-2	CASSQRTGGGGEQFF	TGTGCCAGCAGCCAACGTACTGGCGGGGGCGGTGAGCAGTTCTTC
NA	TRBJ2-1	NA	TRBV27	CASYYSDEQFF	TGTGCCAGCTATTACTCTGATGAGCAGTTCTTC
TRBD1	TRBJ1-6	NA	TRBV5-1	CASSYDSFTGVNSPLHF	TGCGCCAGCAGCTACGACTCCTTTACAGGGGTAAATTCACCCCTCCACTTT
TRBD1	TRBJ1-6	NA	TRBV4-2	CASSHPGQRISSYNSPLHF	TGTGCCAGCAGCCATCCGGGACAGCGCATAAGCTCCTATAATTCACCCCTCCACTTT
NA	TRBJ1-5	NA	TRBV12-3/TRBV12-4	CASSLRDQPQHF	TGTGCCAGCAGTTTAAGGGATCAGCCCCAGCATTTT
NA	TRBJ1-1	NA	TRBV20-1	CSATNSVEAFF	TGCAGTGCTACCAACAGTGTTGAAGCTTTCTTT
TRBD1	TRBJ1-2	NA	TRBV11-3	CASSLVNVGDRGILRYGYTF	TGTGCCAGCAGCTTAGTTAATGTTGGAGACAGGGGTATATTGCGGTATGGCTACACCTTC
NA	TRBJ2-2	NA	TRBV19	CASDNERTGELFF	TGTGCCAGCGACAACGAGAGGACCGGGGAGCTGTTTTTT
NA	TRBJ1-2	NA	TRBV5-1	CASSLEGQTNYGYTF	TGCGCCAGCAGCTTGGAAGGACAGACAAACTATGGCTACACCTTC
NA	TRBJ1-2	once	TRBV30	CAWSVLGVGYGYTF	TGTGCCTGGAGTGTACTTGGGGTGGGCTATGGCTACACCTTC
NA	TRBJ2-3	NA	TRBV30	CAWSPSVGGTQYF	TGTGCCTGGAGTCCCTCGGTCGGGGGTACGCAGTATTTT
NA	TRBJ2-5	NA	TRBV19	CASSLGRLETQYF	TGTGCCAGTTCCCTCGGGAGACTGGAGACCCAGTACTTC
NA	TRBJ1-1	NA	TRBV9	CASSGSRGAEAFF	TGTGCCAGCAGCGGATCCCGGGGTGCTGAAGCTTTCTTT
NA	TRBJ1-1	NA	TRBV10-3	CAISERIANTEAFF	TGTGCCATCAGTGAGCGCATTGCGAACACTGAAGCTTTCTTT
NA	TRBJ1-6	NA	TRBV4-1	CASSQDSRGPYNSPLHF	TGCGCCAGCAGCCAAGATAGCCGGGGCCCTTATAATTCACCCCTCCACTTT